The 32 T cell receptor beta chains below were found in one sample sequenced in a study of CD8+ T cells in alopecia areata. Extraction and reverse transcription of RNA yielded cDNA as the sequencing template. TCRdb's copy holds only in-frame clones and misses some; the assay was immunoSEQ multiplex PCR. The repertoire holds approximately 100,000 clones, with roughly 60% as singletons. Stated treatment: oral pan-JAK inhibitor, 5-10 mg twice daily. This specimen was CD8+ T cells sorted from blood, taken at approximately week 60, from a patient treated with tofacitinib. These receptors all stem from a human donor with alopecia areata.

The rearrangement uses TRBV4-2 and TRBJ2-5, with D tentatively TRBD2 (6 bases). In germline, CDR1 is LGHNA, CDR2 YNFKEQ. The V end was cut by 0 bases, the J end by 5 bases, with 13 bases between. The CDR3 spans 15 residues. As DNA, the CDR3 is TGTGCCAGCAGCCAAGATCTACTAGCTGGCGAGACCCAGTACTTC. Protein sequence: CASSQDLLAGETQYF.

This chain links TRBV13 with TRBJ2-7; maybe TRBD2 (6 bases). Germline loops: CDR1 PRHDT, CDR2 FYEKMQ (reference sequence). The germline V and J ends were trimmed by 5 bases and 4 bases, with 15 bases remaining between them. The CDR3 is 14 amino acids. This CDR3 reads CASSPGPAGYEQYF. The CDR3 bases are TGTGCCAGCAGCCCTGGTCCTGCGGGGTACGAGCAGTACTTC.

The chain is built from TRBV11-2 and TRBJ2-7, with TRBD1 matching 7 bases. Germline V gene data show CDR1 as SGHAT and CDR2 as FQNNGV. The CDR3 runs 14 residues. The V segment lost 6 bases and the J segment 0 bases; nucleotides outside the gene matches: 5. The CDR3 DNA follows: TGTGCCAGCAGACACAGGGACAGCTCCTACGAGCAGTACTTC. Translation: CASRHRDSSYEQYF.

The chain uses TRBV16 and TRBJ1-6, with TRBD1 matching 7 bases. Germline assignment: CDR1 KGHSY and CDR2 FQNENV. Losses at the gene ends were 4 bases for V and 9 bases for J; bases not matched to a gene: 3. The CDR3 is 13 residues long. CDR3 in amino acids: CASSLGGGSPLHF. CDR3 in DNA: TGTGCCAGCAGCCTAGGGGGCGGTTCACCCCTCCACTTT.

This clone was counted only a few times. The CDR3 reads CASSHSVVYRDVNEQYF. The CDR3 DNA reads TGCGCCAGCAGCCACTCGGTAGTCTACAGGGATGTAAACGAGCAGTACTTC. V usage is TRBV4-3 and J usage is TRBJ2-7; the D gene is possibly TRBD1 (6 bases). The V and J ends lost 3 bases and 5 bases respectively, with 23 bases between them. Germline CDR1 reads LGHNA; CDR2 reads YSLEER. The CDR3 has 17 amino acids.

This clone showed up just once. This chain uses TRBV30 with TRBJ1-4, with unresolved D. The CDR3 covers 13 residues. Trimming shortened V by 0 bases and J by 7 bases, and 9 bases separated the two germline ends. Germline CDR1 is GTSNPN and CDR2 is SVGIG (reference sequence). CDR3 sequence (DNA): TGTGCCTGGAGTGTACTGGGATTTGAAAAACTGTTTTTT. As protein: CAWSVLGFEKLFF.

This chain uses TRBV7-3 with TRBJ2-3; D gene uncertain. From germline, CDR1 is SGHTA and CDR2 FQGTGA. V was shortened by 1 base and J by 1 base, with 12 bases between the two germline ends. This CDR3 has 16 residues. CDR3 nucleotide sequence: TGTGCCAGCAGCTTAAATAGCCTCTCCGGCACAGATACGCAGTATTTT. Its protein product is CASSLNSLSGTDTQYF.

The CDR3 DNA follows: TGTGCCACCAGCAGAGATTGTGGGACGGCCTCGGGGAACACTGAAGCTTTCTTT. Translating it yields CATSRDCGTASGNTEAFF. V gene TRBV15 combines with J gene TRBJ1-1; possible D gene TRBD1, 5 bases. This CDR3 contains 18 residues. V shed 0 bases and J shed 1 base, with 18 bases lying between them. Germline values: CDR1 LNHNV, CDR2 YYDKDF (reference sequence).

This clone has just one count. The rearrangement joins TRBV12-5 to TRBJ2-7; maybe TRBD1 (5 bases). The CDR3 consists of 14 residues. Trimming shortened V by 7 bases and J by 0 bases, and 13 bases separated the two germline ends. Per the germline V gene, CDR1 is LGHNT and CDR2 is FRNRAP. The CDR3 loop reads CASVGPSSSYEQYF. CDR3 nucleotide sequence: TGTGCTAGTGTGGGGCCTTCGAGCTCCTACGAGCAGTACTTC. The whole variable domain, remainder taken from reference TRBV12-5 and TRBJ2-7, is DARVTQTPRHKVTEMGQEVTMRCQPILGHNTVFWYRQTMMQGLELLAYFRNRAPLDDSGMPKDRFSAEMPDATLATLKIQPSEPRDSAVYFCASVGPSSSYEQYFGPGTRLTVT.

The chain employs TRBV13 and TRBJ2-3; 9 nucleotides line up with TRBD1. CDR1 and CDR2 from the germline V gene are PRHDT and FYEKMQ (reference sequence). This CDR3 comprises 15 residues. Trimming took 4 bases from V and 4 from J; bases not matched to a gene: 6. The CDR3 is CASSSTGGLSDTQYF. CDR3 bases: TGTGCCAGCAGCTCTACAGGGGGCCTTTCAGATACGCAGTATTTT.

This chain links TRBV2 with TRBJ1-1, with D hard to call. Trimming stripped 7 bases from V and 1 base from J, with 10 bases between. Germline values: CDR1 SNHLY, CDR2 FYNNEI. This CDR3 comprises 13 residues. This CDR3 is CASTPERNTEAFF. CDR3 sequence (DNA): TGTGCCAGCACCCCCGAAAGGAACACTGAAGCTTTCTTT.

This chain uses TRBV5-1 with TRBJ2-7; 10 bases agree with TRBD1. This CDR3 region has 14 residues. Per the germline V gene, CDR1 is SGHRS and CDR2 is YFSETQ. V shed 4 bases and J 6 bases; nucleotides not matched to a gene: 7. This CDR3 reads CASSPGQGLGEQYF. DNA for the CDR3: TGCGCCAGCAGCCCGGGACAGGGGCTGGGCGAGCAGTACTTC.

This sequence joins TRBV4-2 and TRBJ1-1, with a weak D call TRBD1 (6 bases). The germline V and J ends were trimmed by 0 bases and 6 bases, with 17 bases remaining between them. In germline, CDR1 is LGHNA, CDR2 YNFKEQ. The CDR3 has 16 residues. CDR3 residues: CASSQEPQGYVAEAFF. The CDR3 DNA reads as TGTGCCAGCAGCCAAGAACCGCAGGGGTACGTTGCTGAAGCTTTCTTT.

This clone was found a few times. CDR3 coding DNA: TGTGCCAGCAGTACCGGGTTTGGGGGCTACAATGAGCAGTTCTTC. It yields the protein CASSTGFGGYNEQFF. This chain joins TRBV27 and TRBJ2-1, with D perhaps given as TRBD1 or TRBD2 (5 bases each). The CDR3 contains 15 residues. In germline, CDR1 is MNHEY, CDR2 SMNVEV (reference sequence). V lost 5 bases to trimming and J lost 3 bases, with 14 bases between them.

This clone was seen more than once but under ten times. The CDR3 DNA sequence: TGCGCCAGCAGCCAAGATGTGCCCAGCTTCCGTGGCTACACCTTC. Protein sequence: CASSQDVPSFRGYTF. J is TRBJ1-2 and V is TRBV4-1; the D is unclear. The length of the CDR3 is 15 residues. Deletions cut 0 bases from V and 7 bases from J, with 15 bases between. Germline V gives CDR1 MGHRA, CDR2 YSYEKL.

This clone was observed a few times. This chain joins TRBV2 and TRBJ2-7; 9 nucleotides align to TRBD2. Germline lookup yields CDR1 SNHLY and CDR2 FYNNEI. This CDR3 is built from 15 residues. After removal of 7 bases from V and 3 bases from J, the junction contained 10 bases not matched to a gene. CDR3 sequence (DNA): TGTGCCAGCATCGAAGTTAGCGGGGGAAACTACGAGCAGTACTTC. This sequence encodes CASIEVSGGNYEQYF.

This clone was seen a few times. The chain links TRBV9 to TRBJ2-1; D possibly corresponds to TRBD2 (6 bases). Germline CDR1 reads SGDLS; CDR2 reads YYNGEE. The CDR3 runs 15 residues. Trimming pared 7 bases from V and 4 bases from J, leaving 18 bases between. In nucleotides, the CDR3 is TGTGCCAGCGATGGAGGCGGGGCCCAATACAATGAGCAGTTCTTC. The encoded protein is CASDGGGAQYNEQFF.

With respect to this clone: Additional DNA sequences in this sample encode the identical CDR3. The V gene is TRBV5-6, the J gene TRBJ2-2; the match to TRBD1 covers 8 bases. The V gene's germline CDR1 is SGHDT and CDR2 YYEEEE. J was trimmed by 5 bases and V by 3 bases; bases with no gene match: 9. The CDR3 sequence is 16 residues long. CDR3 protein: CASSWGWQGATGELFF. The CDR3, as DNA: TGTGCCAGCAGCTGGGGTTGGCAGGGGGCTACCGGGGAGCTGTTTTTT.

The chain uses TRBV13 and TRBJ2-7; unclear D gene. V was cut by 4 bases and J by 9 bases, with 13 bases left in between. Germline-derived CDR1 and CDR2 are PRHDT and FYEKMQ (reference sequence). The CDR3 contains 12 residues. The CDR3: CASSSGSHGQYF. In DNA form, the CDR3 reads TGTGCCAGCAGCTCAGGATCTCACGGGCAGTACTTC. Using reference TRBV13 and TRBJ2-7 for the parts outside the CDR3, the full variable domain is AAGVIQSPRHLIKEKRETATLKCYPIPRHDTVYWYQQGPGQDPQFLISFYEKMQSDKGSIPDRFSAQQFSDYHSELNMSSLELGDSALYFCASSSGSHGQYFGPGTRLTVT.

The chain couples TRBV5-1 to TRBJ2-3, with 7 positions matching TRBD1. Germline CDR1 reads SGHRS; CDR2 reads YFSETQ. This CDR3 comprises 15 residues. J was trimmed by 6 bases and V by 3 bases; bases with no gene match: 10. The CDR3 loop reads CASSSRQGAGDTQYF. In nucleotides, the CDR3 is TGCGCCAGCAGCTCGCGACAGGGAGCAGGGGATACGCAGTATTTT.

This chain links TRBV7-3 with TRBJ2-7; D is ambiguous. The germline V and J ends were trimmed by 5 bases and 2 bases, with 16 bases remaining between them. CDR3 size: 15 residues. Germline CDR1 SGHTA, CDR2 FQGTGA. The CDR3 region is CASSPGPSDTYEQYF. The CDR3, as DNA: TGTGCCAGCAGCCCCGGACCGTCAGACACCTACGAGCAGTACTTC.

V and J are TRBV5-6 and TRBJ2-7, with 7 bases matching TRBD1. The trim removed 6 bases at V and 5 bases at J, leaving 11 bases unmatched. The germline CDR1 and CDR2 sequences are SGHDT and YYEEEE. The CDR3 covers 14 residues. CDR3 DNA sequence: TGTGCCAGCAACCTAGGGGGCCTTCCGGACGAGCAGTACTTC. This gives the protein CASNLGGLPDEQYF.

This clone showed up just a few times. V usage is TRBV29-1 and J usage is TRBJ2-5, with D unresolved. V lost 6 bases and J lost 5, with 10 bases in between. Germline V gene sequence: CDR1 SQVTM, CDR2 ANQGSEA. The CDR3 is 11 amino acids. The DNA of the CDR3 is TGCAGCGTCGAGCAAGTGGAGACCCAGTACTTC. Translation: CSVEQVETQYF.

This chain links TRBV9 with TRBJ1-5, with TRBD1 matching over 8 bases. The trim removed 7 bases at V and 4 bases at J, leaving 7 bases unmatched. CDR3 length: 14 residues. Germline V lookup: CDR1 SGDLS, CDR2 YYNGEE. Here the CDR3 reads CASATGDFNQPQHF. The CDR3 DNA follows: TGTGCCAGCGCGACAGGGGACTTTAATCAGCCCCAGCATTTT. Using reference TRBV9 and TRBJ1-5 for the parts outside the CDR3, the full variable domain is DSGVTQTPKHLITATGQRVTLRCSPRSGDLSVYWYQQSLDQGLQFLIQYYNGEERAKGNILERFSAQQFPDLHSELNLSSLELGDSALYFCASATGDFNQPQHFGDGTRLSIL.

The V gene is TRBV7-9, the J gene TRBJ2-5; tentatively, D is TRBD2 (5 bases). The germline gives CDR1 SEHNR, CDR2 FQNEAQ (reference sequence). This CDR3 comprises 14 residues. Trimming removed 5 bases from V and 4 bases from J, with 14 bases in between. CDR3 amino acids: CASSTAGMGETQYF. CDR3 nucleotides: TGTGCCAGCAGCACAGCCGGGATGGGAGAGACCCAGTACTTC.

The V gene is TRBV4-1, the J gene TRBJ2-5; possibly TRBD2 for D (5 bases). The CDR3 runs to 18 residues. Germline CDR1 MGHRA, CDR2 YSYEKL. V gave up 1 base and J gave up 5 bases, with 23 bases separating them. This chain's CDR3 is CASSQGYYSRGPLETQYF. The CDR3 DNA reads TGCGCCAGCAGCCAAGGGTACTACTCTCGCGGGCCGTTGGAGACCCAGTACTTC.

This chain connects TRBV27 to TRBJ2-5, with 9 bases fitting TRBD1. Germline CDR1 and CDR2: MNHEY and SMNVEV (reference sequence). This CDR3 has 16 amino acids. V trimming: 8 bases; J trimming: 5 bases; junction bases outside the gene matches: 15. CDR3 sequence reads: CASGSPGQGFGETQYF. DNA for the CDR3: TGTGCCAGCGGTTCCCCGGGACAGGGTTTTGGGGAGACCCAGTACTTC.

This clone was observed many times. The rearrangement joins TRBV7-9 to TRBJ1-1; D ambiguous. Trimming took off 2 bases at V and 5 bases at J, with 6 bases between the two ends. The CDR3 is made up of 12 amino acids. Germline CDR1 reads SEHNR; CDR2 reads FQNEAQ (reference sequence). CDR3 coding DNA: TGTGCCAGCAGCTTAATTCTGACTGAAGCTTTCTTT. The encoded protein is CASSLILTEAFF.

CDR3 nucleotide sequence: TGTGCCAGCAGCCTGGGGGGGAAAGGGACCCAGTACTTC. As protein: CASSLGGKGTQYF. The chain is built from TRBV13 and TRBJ2-5, with 7 bases fitting TRBD2. CDR1 is PRHDT and CDR2 is FYEKMQ in the germline V gene (reference sequence). The CDR3 is 13 residues long. Trimming took 5 bases from V and 7 from J; bases not matched to a gene: 7. Using reference TRBV13 and TRBJ2-5 for the parts outside the CDR3, the full variable domain is AAGVIQSPRHLIKEKRETATLKCYPIPRHDTVYWYQQGPGQDPQFLISFYEKMQSDKGSIPDRFSAQQFSDYHSELNMSSLELGDSALYFCASSLGGKGTQYFGPGTRLLVL.

Here the CDR3 reads CASSVVGGRHGYTF. The CDR3 DNA reads TGTGCCAGCAGCGTAGTTGGGGGGAGGCATGGCTACACCTTC. The gene calls are TRBV9 and TRBJ1-2; D is perhaps TRBD1 (5 bases). This CDR3 is 14 amino acids long. Trimming took off 0 bases at V and 6 bases at J, with 12 bases between the two ends. The germline CDR1 and CDR2 sequences are SGDLS and YYNGEE.

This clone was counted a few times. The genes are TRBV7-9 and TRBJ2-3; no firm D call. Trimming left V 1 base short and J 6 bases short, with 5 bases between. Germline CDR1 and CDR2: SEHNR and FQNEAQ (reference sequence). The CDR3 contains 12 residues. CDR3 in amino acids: CASSLVRDTQYF. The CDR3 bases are TGTGCCAGCAGCTTAGTAAGGGATACGCAGTATTTT.

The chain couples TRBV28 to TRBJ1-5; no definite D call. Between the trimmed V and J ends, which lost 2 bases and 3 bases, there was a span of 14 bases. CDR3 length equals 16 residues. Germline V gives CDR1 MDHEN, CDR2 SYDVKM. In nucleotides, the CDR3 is TGTGCCAGCAGTTTACTTGTTGTACAGATCAATCAGCCCCAGCATTTT. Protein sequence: CASSLLVVQINQPQHF.